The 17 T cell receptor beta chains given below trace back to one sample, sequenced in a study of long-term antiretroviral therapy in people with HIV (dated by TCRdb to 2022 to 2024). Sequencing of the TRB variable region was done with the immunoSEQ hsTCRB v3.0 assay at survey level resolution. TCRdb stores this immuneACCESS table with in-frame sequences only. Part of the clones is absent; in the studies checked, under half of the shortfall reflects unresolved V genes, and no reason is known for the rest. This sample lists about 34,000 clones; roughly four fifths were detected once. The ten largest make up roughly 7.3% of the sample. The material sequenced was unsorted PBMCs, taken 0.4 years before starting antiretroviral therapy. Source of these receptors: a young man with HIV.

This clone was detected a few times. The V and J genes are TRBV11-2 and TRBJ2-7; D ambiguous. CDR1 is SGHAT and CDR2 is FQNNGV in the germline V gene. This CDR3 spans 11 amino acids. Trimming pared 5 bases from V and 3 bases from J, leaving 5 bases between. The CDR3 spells CASSHYYEQYF. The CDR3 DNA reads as TGTGCCAGCAGCCATTACTACGAGCAGTACTTC.

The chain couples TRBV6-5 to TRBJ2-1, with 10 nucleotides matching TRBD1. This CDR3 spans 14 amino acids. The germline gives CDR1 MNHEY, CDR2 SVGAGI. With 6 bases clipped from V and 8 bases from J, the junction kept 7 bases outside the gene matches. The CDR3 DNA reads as TGTGCCAGCAGCCAAAGGGACAGGGGTTATGAGCAGTTCTTC. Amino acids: CASSQRDRGYEQFF.

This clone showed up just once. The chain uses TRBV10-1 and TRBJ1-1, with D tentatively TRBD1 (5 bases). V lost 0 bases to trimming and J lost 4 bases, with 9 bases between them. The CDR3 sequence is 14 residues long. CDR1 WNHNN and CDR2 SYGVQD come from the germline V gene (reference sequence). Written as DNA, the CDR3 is TGCGCCAGCAGTGAGTCCCGGGGCGGCACTGAAGCTTTCTTT. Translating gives CASSESRGGTEAFF.

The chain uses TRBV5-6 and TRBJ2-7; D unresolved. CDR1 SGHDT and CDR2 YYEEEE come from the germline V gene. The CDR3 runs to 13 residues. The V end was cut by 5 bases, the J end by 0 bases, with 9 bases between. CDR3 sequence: CASSRPPSYEQYF. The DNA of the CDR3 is TGTGCCAGCAGTCGACCTCCCTCCTACGAGCAGTACTTC.

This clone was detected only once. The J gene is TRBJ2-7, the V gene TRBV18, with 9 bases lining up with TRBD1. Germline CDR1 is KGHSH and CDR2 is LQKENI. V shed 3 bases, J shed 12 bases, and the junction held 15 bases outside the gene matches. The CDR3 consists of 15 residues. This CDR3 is CASSPSGQGIRGRYF. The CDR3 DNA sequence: TGTGCCAGCTCACCGTCCGGACAGGGGATACGTGGGCGGTACTTC.

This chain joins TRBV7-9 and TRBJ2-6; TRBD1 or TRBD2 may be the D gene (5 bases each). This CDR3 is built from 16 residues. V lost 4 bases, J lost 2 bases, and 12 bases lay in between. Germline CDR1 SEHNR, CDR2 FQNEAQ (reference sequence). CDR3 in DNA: TGTGCCAGCAGCTCACGGTCGGGACCTGGGGCCAACGTCCTGACTTTC. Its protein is CASSSRSGPGANVLTF.

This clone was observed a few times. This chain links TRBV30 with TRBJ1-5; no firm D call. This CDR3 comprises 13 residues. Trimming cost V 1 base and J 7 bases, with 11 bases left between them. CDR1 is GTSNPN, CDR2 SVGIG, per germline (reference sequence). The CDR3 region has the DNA TGTGCCTGGAGTGAACGTGGAGGACAGCCCCAGCATTTT. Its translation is CAWSERGGQPQHF.

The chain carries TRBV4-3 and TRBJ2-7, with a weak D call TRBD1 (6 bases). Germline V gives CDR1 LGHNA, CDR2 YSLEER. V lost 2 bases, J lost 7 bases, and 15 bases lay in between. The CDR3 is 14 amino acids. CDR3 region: CASSQFRGGGEQYF. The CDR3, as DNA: TGCGCCAGCAGCCAATTTCGTGGGGGCGGAGAGCAGTACTTC.

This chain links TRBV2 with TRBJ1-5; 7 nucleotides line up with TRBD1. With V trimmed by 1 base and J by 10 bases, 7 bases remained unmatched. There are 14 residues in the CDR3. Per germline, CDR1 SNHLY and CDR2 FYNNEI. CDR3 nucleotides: TGTGCCAGCAGTGAAGGGGACAGCGATTTACCCCAGCATTTT. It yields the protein CASSEGDSDLPQHF.

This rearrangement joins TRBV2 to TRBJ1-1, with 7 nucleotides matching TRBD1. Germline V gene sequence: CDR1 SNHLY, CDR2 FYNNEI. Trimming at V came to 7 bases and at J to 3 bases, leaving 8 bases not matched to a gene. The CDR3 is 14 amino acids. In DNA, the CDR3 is TGTGCCAGCACCCCGACAGGGTTTGACACTGAAGCTTTCTTT. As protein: CASTPTGFDTEAFF.

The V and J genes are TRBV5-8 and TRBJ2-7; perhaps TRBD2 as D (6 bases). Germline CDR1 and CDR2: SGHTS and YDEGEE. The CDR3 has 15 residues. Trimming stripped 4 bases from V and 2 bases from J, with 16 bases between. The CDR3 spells CASSPWDFAAYEQYF. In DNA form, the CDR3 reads TGTGCCAGCAGCCCCTGGGACTTCGCTGCCTACGAGCAGTACTTC.

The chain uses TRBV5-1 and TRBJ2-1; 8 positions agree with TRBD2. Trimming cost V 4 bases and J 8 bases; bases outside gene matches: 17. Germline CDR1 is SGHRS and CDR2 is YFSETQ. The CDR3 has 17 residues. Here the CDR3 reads CASSQVAGTVVSDEQFF. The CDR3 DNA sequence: TGCGCCAGCAGCCAAGTAGCGGGAACGGTAGTTTCGGATGAGCAGTTCTTC.

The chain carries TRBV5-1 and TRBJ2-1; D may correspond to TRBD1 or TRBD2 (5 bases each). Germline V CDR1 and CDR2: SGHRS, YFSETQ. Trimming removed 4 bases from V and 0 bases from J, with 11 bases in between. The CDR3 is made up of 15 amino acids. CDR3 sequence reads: CASSPGTDSYNEQFF. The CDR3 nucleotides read TGCGCCAGCAGCCCTGGGACCGACTCCTACAATGAGCAGTTCTTC.

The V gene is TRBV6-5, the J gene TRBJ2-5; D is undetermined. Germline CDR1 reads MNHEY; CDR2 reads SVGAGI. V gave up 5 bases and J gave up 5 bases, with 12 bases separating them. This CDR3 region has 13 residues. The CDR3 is CASSKGLMETQYF. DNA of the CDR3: TGTGCCAGCAGTAAAGGGCTGATGGAGACCCAGTACTTC.

The CDR3 loop is CASSLRSTYEQYF. The CDR3 nucleotides are TGTGCCAGCAGCTTGAGGTCAACCTACGAGCAGTACTTC. The genes are TRBV5-6 and TRBJ2-7; D call uncertain. The CDR3 totals 13 residues. Germline lookup yields CDR1 SGHDT and CDR2 YYEEEE. The V end was cut by 1 base, the J end by 2 bases, with 7 bases between.

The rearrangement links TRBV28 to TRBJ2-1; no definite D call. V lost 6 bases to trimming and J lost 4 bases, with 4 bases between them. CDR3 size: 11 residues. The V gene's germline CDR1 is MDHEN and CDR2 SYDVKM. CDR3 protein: CASSGYNEQFF. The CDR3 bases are TGTGCCAGCAGCGGGTACAATGAGCAGTTCTTC. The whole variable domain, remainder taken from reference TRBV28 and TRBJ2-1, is DVKVTQSSRYLVKRTGEKVFLECVQDMDHENMFWYRQDPGLGLRLIYFSYDVKMKEKGDIPEGYSVSREKKERFSLILESASTNQTSMYLCASSGYNEQFFGPGTRLTVL.

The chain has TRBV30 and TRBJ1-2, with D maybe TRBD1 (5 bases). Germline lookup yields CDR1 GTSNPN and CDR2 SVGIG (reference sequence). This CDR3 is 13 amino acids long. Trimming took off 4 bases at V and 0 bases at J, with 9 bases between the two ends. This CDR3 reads CAWTGSSNYGYTF. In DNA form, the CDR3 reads TGTGCCTGGACAGGGAGTTCTAACTATGGCTACACCTTC.